This entry is about one T cell receptor (beta chain). The three twin pairs were reared together, likely meeting the same infections. The sample belongs to a study of identical twins' blood T cells. The CDR3 consists of 14 residues. Germline V gene sequence: CDR1 LNHDA, CDR2 SQIVND (reference sequence). Trimming shortened V by 0 bases and J by 3 bases, and 8 bases separated the two germline ends. TCR cDNA libraries were made from RNA using a previously described, modified protocol. TCRdb independently ran MiXCR on the 5' RACE reads; one entry per CDR3 protein. The table lists roughly 380,000 distinct CDR3 sequences, approximately 30% of them singletons, with about 6% in the top ten.

The sequenced sample was PBMCs. This clonotype was sampled from a woman aged 18 to 55 in good health. The V call is TRBV19, the J call TRBJ1-1; tentatively, D is TRBD1 (5 bases). The CDR3 bases are TGTGCCAGTAGTATAGACTGGGGGGACACTGAAGCTTTCTTT. Translation: CASSIDWGDTEAFF.